This TCR beta chain emerged from a study of yellow fever vaccine responses in identical twins. The V gene lost 6 bases and the J gene lost 2 bases, with 5 bases spanning the gap. This CDR3 contains 11 residues. Looked up from germline, CDR1 is MNHNS and CDR2 is SASEGT. TCRdb analysed the RT-PCR reads with MiXCR anew, one entry per CDR3 protein. There are some 1,200 distinct CDR3 sequences in the sample; just over 75% occur only once, and approximately 26% lies in the top ten. This clonotype was seen only a few times. The V call is TRBV6-1, the J call TRBJ2-7; D is undetermined. The material sequenced was T cells from blood (PBMCs), unsorted or a sorted subset (not recorded which), taken before or after yellow fever vaccination (not recorded which). The sequence came from a female donor who received the yellow fever vaccine. CDR3 region: CASRLPYEQYF. In DNA, the CDR3 is TGTGCCAGCAGGCTTCCCTACGAGCAGTACTTC.